This TCR beta chain was identified during a study of T cells in Graves' hyperthyroidism and ophthalmopathy. Study-wide context: Before any treatment, at initial diagnosis, peripheral blood was collected.

CDR1 and CDR2 from the germline V gene are SGHTA and FQGNSA. The CDR3 is made up of 13 amino acids. Germline trimming cut 3 bases from V and 7 bases from J; bases unmatched to any gene: 3. Researchers took RNA transcripts and amplified the TCR beta CDR3 regions from them. During a first-round RT-PCR of the TCR CDR3, the HTBI primer set was used. From the multiplex PCR reads, TCRdb called clonotypes with MiXCR, one entry per CDR3 protein. The sample yields around 690,000 distinct CDR3 sequences, roughly 17% seen once. Ten or more counts support this clonotype. Uncontrolled infection, other autoimmune disease, pregnancy or lactation excluded patients.

This receptor was obtained from a man in his forties or fifties with Graves' hyperthyroidism. The gene calls are TRBV7-2 and TRBJ1-2, with 9 bases lining up with TRBD1. The sequencing sample was made of blood. The CDR3 bases are TGTGCCAGCAGCTTTCGACAGGGGGTTGGCTACACCTTC. Residues: CASSFRQGVGYTF.